These T cell receptor beta chains were read from a single sample in a study of preoperative IRX-2 immunotherapy in early breast cancer. Clones were sequenced by immunoSEQ multiplex PCR, and TCRdb holds only the in-frame ones, with some missing. Of about 98,000 clones listed, 86% were seen once; the top ten hold 2% to 2.5%. The material was tumor tissue, obtained after IRX-2 immunotherapy. These receptor sequences come from a human donor with breast cancer. The CDR3 runs from the conserved cysteine through the conserved F or W. The D gene is left open where the match is weak. A row's size may be missing; if present it is once, few, many or a size class.

D gene: .; V gene: TRBV5-1; J gene: TRBJ1-4; clone size: .; CDR3 DNA: TGCGCCAGCCGGCCGGATTCAACTAATGAAAAACTGTTTTTT; CDR3 protein: CASRPDSTNEKLFF
D gene: .; V gene: TRBV5-1; J gene: TRBJ1-1; clone size: .; CDR3 DNA: TGCGCCAGCAGCTTACAGGCTACGAACACTGAAGCTTTCTTT; CDR3 protein: CASSLQATNTEAFF
D gene: .; V gene: TRBV18; J gene: TRBJ2-6; clone size: .; CDR3 DNA: TGTGCCAGCCTTACCCTGAGGGGCTCTGGGGCCAACGTCCTGACTTTC; CDR3 protein: CASLTLRGSGANVLTF
D gene: .; V gene: TRBV11-3; J gene: TRBJ1-4; clone size: .; CDR3 DNA: TGTGCCAGCAGCCAAATTTTCGCAGGTACTAATGAAAAACTGTTTTTT; CDR3 protein: CASSQIFAGTNEKLFF
D gene: TRBD2; V gene: TRBV30; J gene: TRBJ2-1; clone size: .; CDR3 DNA: TGTGCCGGAGCCGGGACTAGCTTCGATGAGCAGTTCTTC; CDR3 protein: CAGAGTSFDEQFF
D gene: .; V gene: TRBV29-1; J gene: TRBJ1-2; clone size: .; CDR3 DNA: TGCAGCGTTGTGGGCAGGGCGGATGGCTACACCTTC; CDR3 protein: CSVVGRADGYTF
D gene: .; V gene: TRBV30; J gene: TRBJ1-2; clone size: .; CDR3 DNA: TGTGCCTGGAGAACCGGCACCGTCTATGGCTACACCTTC; CDR3 protein: CAWRTGTVYGYTF
D gene: .; V gene: TRBV7-7; J gene: TRBJ2-6; clone size: .; CDR3 DNA: TGTGCCAGCAGCCAAGCTTCTGAGGCCACTGGGGCCAACGTCCTGACTTTC; CDR3 protein: CASSQASEATGANVLTF
D gene: TRBD2; V gene: TRBV19; J gene: TRBJ2-5; clone size: .; CDR3 DNA: TGTGCCAGTAGTCCCACGGGGGGGAGAGGAGAGACCCAGTACTTC; CDR3 protein: CASSPTGGRGETQYF
D gene: TRBD2; V gene: TRBV11-3; J gene: TRBJ2-7; clone size: .; CDR3 DNA: TGTGCCAGCAGGTCCGGGACTAGCGGGAGTGGCAGCTACGAGCAGTACTTC; CDR3 protein: CASRSGTSGSGSYEQYF
D gene: TRBD2; V gene: TRBV6-8; J gene: TRBJ2-5; clone size: .; CDR3 DNA: TGTGCCAGCAGATCAAGCGGGGGGGAGACCCAGTACTTC; CDR3 protein: CASRSSGGETQYF
D gene: TRBD1; V gene: TRBV18; J gene: TRBJ1-5; clone size: .; CDR3 DNA: TGTGCCAGCTCACCGTCAGGGGGAGGGCATCAGCCCCAGCATTTT; CDR3 protein: CASSPSGGGHQPQHF
D gene: .; V gene: TRBV14; J gene: TRBJ2-3; clone size: .; CDR3 DNA: TGTGCCAGCAGCCAAGAACTAGGGGACAACCTCTGGAATACGCAGTATTTT; CDR3 protein: CASSQELGDNLWNTQYF
D gene: .; V gene: TRBV15; J gene: TRBJ2-3; clone size: .; CDR3 DNA: TGTGCCACCAGCGGGATTTTTAGCGGCACAGATACGCAGTATTTT; CDR3 protein: CATSGIFSGTDTQYF
D gene: TRBD2; V gene: TRBV19; J gene: TRBJ2-1; clone size: .; CDR3 DNA: TGTGCCAGTAGTACCTCGGGGGGGTACAGAGATGAGCAGTTCTTC; CDR3 protein: CASSTSGGYRDEQFF
D gene: .; V gene: TRBV5-1; J gene: TRBJ1-5; clone size: .; CDR3 DNA: TGCGCCAGCAGCTTGGAAAGGGGCGCCCCTCAGCCCCAGCATTTT; CDR3 protein: CASSLERGAPQPQHF
D gene: TRBD2; V gene: TRBV6-8; J gene: TRBJ2-7; clone size: .; CDR3 DNA: TGTGCCGTGAGGGCTAGCGGGGTCGTGAACGAGCAGTACTTC; CDR3 protein: CAVRASGVVNEQYF
D gene: TRBD2; V gene: TRBV15; J gene: TRBJ2-7; clone size: .; CDR3 DNA: TGTGCCACCAGCAGAGGGGTCGGGGGGTTCTCCTACGAGCAGTACTTC; CDR3 protein: CATSRGVGGFSYEQYF
D gene: TRBD1; V gene: TRBV6-1; J gene: TRBJ1-2; clone size: .; CDR3 DNA: TGTGCCAGCAGTGAAGTTGACAGGGTAGGAGGCTACACCTTC; CDR3 protein: CASSEVDRVGGYTF
D gene: TRBD1; V gene: TRBV6-8; J gene: TRBJ1-1; clone size: .; CDR3 DNA: TGTGCCAGCAAACTCAGGGGGGTGAACACTGAAGCTTTCTTT; CDR3 protein: CASKLRGVNTEAFF
D gene: .; V gene: TRBV7-6; J gene: TRBJ1-2; clone size: .; CDR3 DNA: TGTGCCAGCAGCTTAGAGCCGGGGAGGGGCCCCATGGGCTACACCTTC; CDR3 protein: CASSLEPGRGPMGYTF
D gene: TRBD1; V gene: TRBV28; J gene: TRBJ1-5; clone size: once; CDR3 DNA: TGTGCCAGCAGTTTAAGGGACAGGGTTTTAGAGCCCCAGCATTTT; CDR3 protein: CASSLRDRVLEPQHF
D gene: .; V gene: TRBV11-3; J gene: TRBJ2-1; clone size: .; CDR3 DNA: TGTGCCAGCAGCTTGAAATTACCCTACAATGAGCAGTTCTTC; CDR3 protein: CASSLKLPYNEQFF
D gene: .; V gene: TRBV9; J gene: TRBJ1-6; clone size: few; CDR3 DNA: TGTGCCAGCAGCGTGAGCAGCAATTCACCCCTCCACTTT; CDR3 protein: CASSVSSNSPLHF
D gene: .; V gene: TRBV12-5; J gene: TRBJ2-1; clone size: .; CDR3 DNA: TGTGCTAGTGGCCCGGGGGTGGCAGAGACATACAATGAGCAGTTCTTC; CDR3 protein: CASGPGVAETYNEQFF
D gene: .; V gene: TRBV19; J gene: TRBJ1-1; clone size: .; CDR3 DNA: TGTGCCAGTAGTCTCGACCCGACTGTTAACACTGAAGCTTTCTTT; CDR3 protein: CASSLDPTVNTEAFF
D gene: .; V gene: TRBV10-2; J gene: TRBJ1-5; clone size: .; CDR3 DNA: TGCGCCAGTGGGGACACCAATCAGCCCCAGCATTTT; CDR3 protein: CASGDTNQPQHF
D gene: .; V gene: TRBV28; J gene: TRBJ2-5; clone size: .; CDR3 DNA: TGTGCCAGCAGTTTATGGGGCAGGGGTGGCCAAGAGACCCAGTACTTC; CDR3 protein: CASSLWGRGGQETQYF
D gene: TRBD1; V gene: TRBV12-5; J gene: TRBJ1-4; clone size: .; CDR3 DNA: TGTGCTAGTGGTTTGGTAATGGTCACAGGGGGCTCGGCAAAACTGTTTTTT; CDR3 protein: CASGLVMVTGGSAKLFF
D gene: TRBD1; V gene: TRBV10-2; J gene: TRBJ1-4; clone size: .; CDR3 DNA: TGCGCCAGCAGCTCTGGACAGGGTAATGAAAAACTGTTTTTT; CDR3 protein: CASSSGQGNEKLFF
D gene: .; V gene: TRBV6-9; J gene: TRBJ2-3; clone size: .; CDR3 DNA: TGTGCCAGCGCTACAATCAATACGCAGTATTTT; CDR3 protein: CASATINTQYF
D gene: TRBD2; V gene: TRBV7-6; J gene: TRBJ2-7; clone size: .; CDR3 DNA: TGTGCCAGCAGCTTACTAGCGGGAGGGATGGAGCAGTACTTC; CDR3 protein: CASSLLAGGMEQYF
D gene: .; V gene: TRBV11-3; J gene: TRBJ2-5; clone size: few; CDR3 DNA: TGTGCCAGCAGCTCGGGCCAACGGCGCCAAGAGACCCAGTACTTC; CDR3 protein: CASSSGQRRQETQYF
D gene: TRBD1; V gene: TRBV11-3; J gene: TRBJ2-3; clone size: .; CDR3 DNA: TGTGCCAGCAGCTTATTGTCTGGGCAGGGGGCAGATACGCAGTATTTT; CDR3 protein: CASSLLSGQGADTQYF
D gene: .; V gene: TRBV19; J gene: TRBJ1-5; clone size: .; CDR3 DNA: TGTGCCAGTAGTAAAAGCGGGGGCGCGTTGGGAAATCAGCCCCAGCATTTT; CDR3 protein: CASSKSGGALGNQPQHF
D gene: TRBD1; V gene: TRBV6-8; J gene: TRBJ1-5; clone size: .; CDR3 DNA: TGTGCCAGCAGGACAGGGTATAGCAATCAGCCCCAGCATTTT; CDR3 protein: CASRTGYSNQPQHF
D gene: .; V gene: TRBV19; J gene: TRBJ2-6; clone size: once; CDR3 DNA: TGTGCCAGTAGTCAGACAGGAGGCTCTGGGGCCAACGTCCTGACTTTC; CDR3 protein: CASSQTGGSGANVLTF
D gene: TRBD1; V gene: TRBV18; J gene: TRBJ1-2; clone size: .; CDR3 DNA: TGTGCCAGCTCCCTTACTGGACAGGGGCCTCCCGGCTACACCTTC; CDR3 protein: CASSLTGQGPPGYTF
D gene: .; V gene: TRBV6-8; J gene: TRBJ2-7; clone size: .; CDR3 DNA: TGTGCCAGCAGTTACTCGAGAGGCTACGAGCAGTACTTC; CDR3 protein: CASSYSRGYEQYF
D gene: .; V gene: TRBV7-1; J gene: TRBJ2-6; clone size: .; CDR3 DNA: TGTGCCAGCAGTACTATACGCGGGGCCAACGTCCTGACTTTC; CDR3 protein: CASSTIRGANVLTF
D gene: .; V gene: TRBV11-3; J gene: TRBJ1-1; clone size: .; CDR3 DNA: TGTGCCAGCAGCCTCCGACAGGTCTTTTTGAACACTGAAGCTTTCTTT; CDR3 protein: CASSLRQVFLNTEAFF
D gene: TRBD2; V gene: TRBV7-7; J gene: TRBJ2-3; clone size: .; CDR3 DNA: TGTGCCAGCAGCTTAACGGGGCTAGCGGGCCGTAGCACAGATACGCAGTATTTT; CDR3 protein: CASSLTGLAGRSTDTQYF
D gene: TRBD2; V gene: TRBV28; J gene: TRBJ2-1; clone size: .; CDR3 DNA: TGTGCCAGCAGTTTACAGCGGGGGCGGGATGAGCAGTTCTTC; CDR3 protein: CASSLQRGRDEQFF
D gene: .; V gene: TRBV30; J gene: TRBJ1-1; clone size: .; CDR3 DNA: TGTGCCTGGAGTCCCCGGAGCACTGAAGCTTTCTTT; CDR3 protein: CAWSPRSTEAFF
D gene: .; V gene: TRBV5-1; J gene: TRBJ1-4; clone size: .; CDR3 DNA: TGCGCCAGCAGCTTGGGCTTAGCCGTAGAGGGTGAAAAACTGTTTTTT; CDR3 protein: CASSLGLAVEGEKLFF
D gene: .; V gene: TRBV30; J gene: TRBJ1-4; clone size: once; CDR3 DNA: TGTGCCTGGAACCCTTACGGACAGCGCTTAGAAAAACTGTTTTTT; CDR3 protein: CAWNPYGQRLEKLFF
D gene: TRBD1; V gene: TRBV29-1; J gene: TRBJ1-1; clone size: .; CDR3 DNA: TGCAGCGGGACACAGGGGGCCGGCACTGAAGCTTTCTTT; CDR3 protein: CSGTQGAGTEAFF
D gene: TRBD2; V gene: TRBV28; J gene: TRBJ2-5; clone size: .; CDR3 DNA: TGTGCCAGCAGCCTTGGACTAGCCCAAGAGACCCAGTACTTC; CDR3 protein: CASSLGLAQETQYF
D gene: .; V gene: TRBV9; J gene: TRBJ1-5; clone size: .; CDR3 DNA: TGTGCCAGCGGACGAGAAGCGGGAAATCAGCCCCAGCATTTT; CDR3 protein: CASGREAGNQPQHF
D gene: .; V gene: TRBV5-1; J gene: TRBJ1-3; clone size: .; CDR3 DNA: TGCGCCAGCAGTGTCAGGGGCTCAGCTGGAAACACCATATATTTT; CDR3 protein: CASSVRGSAGNTIYF
D gene: TRBD1; V gene: TRBV28; J gene: TRBJ1-2; clone size: .; CDR3 DNA: TGTGCCAGCAGGCCGTCAGAGGACAGGGCTGTTGGCTACACCTTC; CDR3 protein: CASRPSEDRAVGYTF
D gene: .; V gene: TRBV30; J gene: TRBJ1-2; clone size: .; CDR3 DNA: TGTGCCTGGAGTCCCTTCGGGACCAACTATGGCTACACCTTC; CDR3 protein: CAWSPFGTNYGYTF
D gene: .; V gene: TRBV6-8; J gene: TRBJ1-2; clone size: .; CDR3 DNA: TGTGCCAGCAGTGGGCCAGGGGTCGGTATCTATGGCTACACCTTC; CDR3 protein: CASSGPGVGIYGYTF